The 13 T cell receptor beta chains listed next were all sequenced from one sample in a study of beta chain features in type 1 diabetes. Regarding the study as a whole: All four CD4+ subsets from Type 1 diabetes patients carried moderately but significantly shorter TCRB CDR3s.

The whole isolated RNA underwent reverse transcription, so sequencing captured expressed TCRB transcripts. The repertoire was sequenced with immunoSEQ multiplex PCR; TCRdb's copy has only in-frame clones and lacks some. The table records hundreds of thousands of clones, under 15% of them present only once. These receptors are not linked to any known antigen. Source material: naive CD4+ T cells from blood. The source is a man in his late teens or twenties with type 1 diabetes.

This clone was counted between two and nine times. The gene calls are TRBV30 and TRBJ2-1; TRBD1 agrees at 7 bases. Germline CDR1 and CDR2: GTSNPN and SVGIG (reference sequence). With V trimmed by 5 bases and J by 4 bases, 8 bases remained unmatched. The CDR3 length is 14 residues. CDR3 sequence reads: CAWATGTLYNEQFF. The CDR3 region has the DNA TGTGCCTGGGCGACAGGGACCTTATACAATGAGCAGTTCTTC.

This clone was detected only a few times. The CDR3 protein is CASSENHAAEAFF. The CDR3, as DNA: TGTGCCAGCAGTGAAAACCACGCGGCTGAAGCTTTCTTT. The chain couples TRBV25-1 to TRBJ1-1, with D unresolved. The CDR3 covers 13 residues. From germline, CDR1 is MGHDK and CDR2 SYGVNS. V lost 2 bases to trimming and J lost 6 bases, with 10 bases between them. Variable domain in full (rest from reference TRBV25-1 and TRBJ1-1): EADIYQTPRYLVIGTGKKITLECSQTMGHDKMYWYQQDPGMELHLIHYSYGVNSTEKGDLSSESTVSRIRTEHFPLTLESARPSHTSQYLCASSENHAAEAFFGQGTRLTVV.

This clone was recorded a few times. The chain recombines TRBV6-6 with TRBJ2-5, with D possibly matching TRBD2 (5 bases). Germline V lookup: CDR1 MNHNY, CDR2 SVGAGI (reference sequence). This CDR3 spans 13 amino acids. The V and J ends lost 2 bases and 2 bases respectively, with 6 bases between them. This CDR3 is CASSYTRQETQYF. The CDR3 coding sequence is TGTGCCAGCAGTTACACTAGACAAGAGACCCAGTACTTC.

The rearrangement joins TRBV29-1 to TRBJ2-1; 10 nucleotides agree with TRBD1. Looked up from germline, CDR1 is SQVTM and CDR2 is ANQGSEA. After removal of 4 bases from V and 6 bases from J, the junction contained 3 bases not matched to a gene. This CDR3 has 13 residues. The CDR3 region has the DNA TGCAGCGTTGGACAGGGGGCGTTCAATGAGCAGTTCTTC. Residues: CSVGQGAFNEQFF.

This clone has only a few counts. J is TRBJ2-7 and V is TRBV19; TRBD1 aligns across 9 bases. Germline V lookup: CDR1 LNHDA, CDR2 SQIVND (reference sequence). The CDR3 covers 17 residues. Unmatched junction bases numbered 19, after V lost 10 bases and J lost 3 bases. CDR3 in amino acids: CATQASGTGWLSYEQYF. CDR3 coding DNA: TGTGCCACCCAAGCCTCCGGGACAGGGTGGTTGAGCTACGAGCAGTACTTC. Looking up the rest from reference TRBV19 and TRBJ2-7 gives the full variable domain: DGGITQSPKYLFRKEGQNVTLSCEQNLNHDAMYWYRQDPGQGLRLIYYSQIVNDFQKGDIAEGYSVSREKKESFPLTVTSAQKNPTAFYLCATQASGTGWLSYEQYFGPGTRLTVT.

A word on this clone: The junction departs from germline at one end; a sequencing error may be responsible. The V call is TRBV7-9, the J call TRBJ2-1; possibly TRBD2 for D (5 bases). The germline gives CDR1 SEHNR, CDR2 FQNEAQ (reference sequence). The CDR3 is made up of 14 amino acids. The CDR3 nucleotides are TGTGCCAGCAGCCTAGCCCCAGAGTACAATGAGCAGTTCTTC. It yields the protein CASSLAPEYNEQFF. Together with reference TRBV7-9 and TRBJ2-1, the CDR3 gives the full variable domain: DTGVSQNPRHKITKRGQNVTFRCDPISEHNRLYWYRQTLGQGPEFLTYFQNEAQLEKSRLLSDRFSAERPKGSFSTLEIQRTEQGDSAMYLCASSLAPEYNEQFFGPGTRLTVL.

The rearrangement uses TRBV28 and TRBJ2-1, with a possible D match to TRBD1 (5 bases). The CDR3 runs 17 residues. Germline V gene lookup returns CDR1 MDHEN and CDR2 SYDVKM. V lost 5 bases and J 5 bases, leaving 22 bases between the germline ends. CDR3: CASSPPAEAAGNNEQFF. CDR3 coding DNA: TGTGCCAGCAGTCCACCGGCTGAGGCCGCAGGGAACAATGAGCAGTTCTTC.

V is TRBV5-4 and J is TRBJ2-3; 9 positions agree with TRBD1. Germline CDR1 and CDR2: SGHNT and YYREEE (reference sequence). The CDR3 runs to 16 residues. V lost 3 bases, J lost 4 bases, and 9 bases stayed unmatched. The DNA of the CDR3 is TGTGCCAGCAGCTCCTCCGGGACAGGGTTCGCAGATACGCAGTATTTT. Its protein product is CASSSSGTGFADTQYF.

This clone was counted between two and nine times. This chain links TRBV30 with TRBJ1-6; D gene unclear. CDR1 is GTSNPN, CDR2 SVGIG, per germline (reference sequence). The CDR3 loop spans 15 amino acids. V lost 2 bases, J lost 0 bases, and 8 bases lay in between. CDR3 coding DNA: TGTGCCTGGAGTATCGGGAGCTCCTATAATTCACCCCTCCACTTT. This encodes CAWSIGSSYNSPLHF.

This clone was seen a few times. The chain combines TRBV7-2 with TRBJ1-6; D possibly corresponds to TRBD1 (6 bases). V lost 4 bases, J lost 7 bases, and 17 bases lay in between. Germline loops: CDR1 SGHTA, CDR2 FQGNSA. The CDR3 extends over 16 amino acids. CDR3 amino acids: CASSSPLQGGNSPLHF. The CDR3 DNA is TGTGCCAGCAGCTCCCCCCTACAGGGTGGGAATTCACCCCTCCACTTT.

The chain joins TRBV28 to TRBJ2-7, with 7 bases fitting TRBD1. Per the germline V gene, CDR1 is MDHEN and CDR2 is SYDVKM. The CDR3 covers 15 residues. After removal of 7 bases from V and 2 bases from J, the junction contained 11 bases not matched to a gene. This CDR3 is CASIPSDRATYEQYF. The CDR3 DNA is TGTGCCAGCATCCCCTCCGACAGGGCAACCTACGAGCAGTACTTC.

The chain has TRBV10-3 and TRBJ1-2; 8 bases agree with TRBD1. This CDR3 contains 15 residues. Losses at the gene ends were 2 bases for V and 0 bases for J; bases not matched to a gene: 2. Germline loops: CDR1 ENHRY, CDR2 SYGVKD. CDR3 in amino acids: CAISEGQGPNYGYTF. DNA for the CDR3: TGTGCCATCAGTGAGGGACAGGGCCCTAACTATGGCTACACCTTC.

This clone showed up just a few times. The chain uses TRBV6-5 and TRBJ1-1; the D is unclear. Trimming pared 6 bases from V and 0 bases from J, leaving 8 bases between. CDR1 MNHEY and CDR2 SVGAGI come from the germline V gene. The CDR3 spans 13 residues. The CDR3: CASSRAVNTEAFF. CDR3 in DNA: TGTGCCAGCAGCCGGGCCGTGAACACTGAAGCTTTCTTT.